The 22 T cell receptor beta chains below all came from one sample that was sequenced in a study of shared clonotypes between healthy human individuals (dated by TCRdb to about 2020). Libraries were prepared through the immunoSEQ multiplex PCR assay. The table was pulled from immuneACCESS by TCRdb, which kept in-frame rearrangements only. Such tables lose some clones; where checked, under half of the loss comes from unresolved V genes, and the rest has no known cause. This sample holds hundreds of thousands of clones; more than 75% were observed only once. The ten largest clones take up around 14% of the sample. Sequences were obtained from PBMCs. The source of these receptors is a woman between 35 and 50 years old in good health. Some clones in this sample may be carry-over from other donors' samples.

CDR3 protein: CASKPGLAEYNEQFF. DNA of the CDR3: TGTGCCAGCAAACCGGGACTAGCGGAATACAATGAGCAGTTCTTC. This chain uses TRBV27 with TRBJ2-1, with 11 bases identical to TRBD2. V was clipped by 7 bases and J by 4 bases; unmatched bases: 6. The CDR3 totals 15 residues. CDR1 is MNHEY and CDR2 is SMNVEV in the germline V gene (reference sequence).

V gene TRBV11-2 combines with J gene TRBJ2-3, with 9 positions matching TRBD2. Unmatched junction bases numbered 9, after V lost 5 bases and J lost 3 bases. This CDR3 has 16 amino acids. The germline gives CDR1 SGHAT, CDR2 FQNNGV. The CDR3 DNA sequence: TGTGCCAGCAGCCCGATTAGCGGGAGTTCAACAGATACGCAGTATTTT. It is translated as CASSPISGSSTDTQYF.

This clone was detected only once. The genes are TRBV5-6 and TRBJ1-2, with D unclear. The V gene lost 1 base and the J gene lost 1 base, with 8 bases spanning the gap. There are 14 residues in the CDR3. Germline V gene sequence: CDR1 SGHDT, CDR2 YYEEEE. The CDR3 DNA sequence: TGTGCCAGCAGCTTGATGGGAGATAACTATGGCTACACCTTC. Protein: CASSLMGDNYGYTF.

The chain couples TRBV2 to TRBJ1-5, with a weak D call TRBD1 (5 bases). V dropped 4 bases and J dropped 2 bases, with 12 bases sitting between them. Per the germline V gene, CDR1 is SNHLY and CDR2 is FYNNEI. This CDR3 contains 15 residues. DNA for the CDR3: TGTGCCAGCAGTGGGGGGGGACTCGGCAATCAGCCCCAGCATTTT. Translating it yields CASSGGGLGNQPQHF. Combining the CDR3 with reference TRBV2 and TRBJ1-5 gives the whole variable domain EPEVTQTPSHQVTQMGQEVILRCVPISNHLYFYWYRQILGQKVEFLVSFYNNEISEKSEIFDDQFSVERPDGSNFTLKIRSTKLEDSAMYFCASSGGGLGNQPQHFGDGTRLSIL.

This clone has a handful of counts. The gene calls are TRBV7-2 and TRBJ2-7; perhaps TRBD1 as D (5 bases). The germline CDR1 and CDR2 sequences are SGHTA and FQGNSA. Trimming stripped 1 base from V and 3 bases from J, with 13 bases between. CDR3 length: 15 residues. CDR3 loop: CASSLGGPPGYEQYF. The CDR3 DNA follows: TGTGCCAGCAGCTTAGGGGGCCCGCCAGGCTACGAGCAGTACTTC.

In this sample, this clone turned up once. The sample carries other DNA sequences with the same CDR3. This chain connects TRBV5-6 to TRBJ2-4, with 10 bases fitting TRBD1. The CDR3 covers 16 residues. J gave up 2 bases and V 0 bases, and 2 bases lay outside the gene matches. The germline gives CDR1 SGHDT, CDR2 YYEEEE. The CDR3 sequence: CASSLGQGASKNIQYF. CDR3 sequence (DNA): TGTGCCAGCAGCTTGGGACAGGGGGCTTCCAAAAACATTCAGTACTTC.

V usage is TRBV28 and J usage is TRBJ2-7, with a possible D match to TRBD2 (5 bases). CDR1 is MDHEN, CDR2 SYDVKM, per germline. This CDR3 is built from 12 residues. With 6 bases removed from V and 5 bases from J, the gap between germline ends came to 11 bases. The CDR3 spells CASSPLRDEQYF. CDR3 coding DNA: TGTGCCAGCAGCCCCTTGCGGGACGAGCAGTACTTC.

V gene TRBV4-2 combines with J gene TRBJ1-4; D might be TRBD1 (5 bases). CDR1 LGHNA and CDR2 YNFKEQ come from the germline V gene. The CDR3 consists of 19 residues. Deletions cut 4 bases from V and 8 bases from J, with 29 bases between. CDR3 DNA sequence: TGTGCCAGCAGCCGGCACTCGCGGGGTGGTAGCAGGGTAGACGAAAAACTGTTTTTT. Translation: CASSRHSRGGSRVDEKLFF.

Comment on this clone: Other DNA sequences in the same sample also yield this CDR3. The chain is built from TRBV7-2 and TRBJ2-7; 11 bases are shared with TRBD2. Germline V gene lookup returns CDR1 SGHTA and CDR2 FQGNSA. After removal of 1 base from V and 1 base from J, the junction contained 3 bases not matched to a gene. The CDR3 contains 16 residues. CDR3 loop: CASSLEGTSGSYEQYF. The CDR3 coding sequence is TGTGCCAGCAGCTTAGAAGGGACTAGCGGTTCCTACGAGCAGTACTTC. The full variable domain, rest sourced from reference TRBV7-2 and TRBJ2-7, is GAGVSQSPSNKVTEKGKDVELRCDPISGHTALYWYRQSLGQGLEFLIYFQGNSAPDKSGLPSDRFSAERTGGSVSTLTIQRTQQEDSAVYLCASSLEGTSGSYEQYFGPGTRLTVT.

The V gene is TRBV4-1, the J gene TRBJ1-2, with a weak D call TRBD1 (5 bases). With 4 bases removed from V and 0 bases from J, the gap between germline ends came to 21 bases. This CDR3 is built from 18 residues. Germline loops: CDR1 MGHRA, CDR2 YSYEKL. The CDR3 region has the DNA TGCGCCAGCAGCCCCACGCCCGGGACGGTCAAAACTAACTATGGCTACACCTTC. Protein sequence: CASSPTPGTVKTNYGYTF.

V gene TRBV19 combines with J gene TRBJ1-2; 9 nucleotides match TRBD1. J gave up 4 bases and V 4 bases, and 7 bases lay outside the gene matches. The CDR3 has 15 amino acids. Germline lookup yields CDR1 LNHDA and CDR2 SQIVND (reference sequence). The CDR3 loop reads CASSTDRGFLYGYTF. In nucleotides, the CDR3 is TGTGCCAGTAGTACCGACAGGGGGTTTCTCTATGGCTACACCTTC.

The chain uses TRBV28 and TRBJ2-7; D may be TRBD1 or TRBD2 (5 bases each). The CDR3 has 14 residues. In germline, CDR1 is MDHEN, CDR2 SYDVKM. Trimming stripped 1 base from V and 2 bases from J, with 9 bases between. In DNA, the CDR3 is TGTGCCAGCAGTTTATATGTGGGACCCTACGAGCAGTACTTC. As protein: CASSLYVGPYEQYF.

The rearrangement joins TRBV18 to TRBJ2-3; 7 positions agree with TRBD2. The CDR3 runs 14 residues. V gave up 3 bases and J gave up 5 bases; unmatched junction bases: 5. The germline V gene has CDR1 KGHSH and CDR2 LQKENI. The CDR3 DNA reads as TGTGCCAGCTCACCTCCGGGGGGTAGAGATACGCAGTATTTT. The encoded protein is CASSPPGGRDTQYF.

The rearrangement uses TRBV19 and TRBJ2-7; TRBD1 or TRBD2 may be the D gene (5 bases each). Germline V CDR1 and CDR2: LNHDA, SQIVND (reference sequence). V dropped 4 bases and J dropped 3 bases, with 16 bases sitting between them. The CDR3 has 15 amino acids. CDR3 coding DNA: TGTGCCAGTAGTAGCCCCCGGGACGGACTCTACGAGCAGTACTTC. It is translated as CASSSPRDGLYEQYF. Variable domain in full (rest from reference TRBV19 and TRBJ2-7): DGGITQSPKYLFRKEGQNVTLSCEQNLNHDAMYWYRQDPGQGLRLIYYSQIVNDFQKGDIAEGYSVSREKKESFPLTVTSAQKNPTAFYLCASSSPRDGLYEQYFGPGTRLTVT.

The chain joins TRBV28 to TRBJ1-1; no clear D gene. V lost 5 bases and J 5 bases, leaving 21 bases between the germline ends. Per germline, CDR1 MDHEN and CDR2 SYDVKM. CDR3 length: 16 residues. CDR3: CASSPTSSGRTTEAFF. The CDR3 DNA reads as TGTGCCAGCAGTCCAACCTCCTCGGGTCGCACGACTGAAGCTTTCTTT. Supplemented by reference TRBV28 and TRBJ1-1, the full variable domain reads DVKVTQSSRYLVKRTGEKVFLECVQDMDHENMFWYRQDPGLGLRLIYFSYDVKMKEKGDIPEGYSVSREKKERFSLILESASTNQTSMYLCASSPTSSGRTTEAFFGQGTRLTVV.

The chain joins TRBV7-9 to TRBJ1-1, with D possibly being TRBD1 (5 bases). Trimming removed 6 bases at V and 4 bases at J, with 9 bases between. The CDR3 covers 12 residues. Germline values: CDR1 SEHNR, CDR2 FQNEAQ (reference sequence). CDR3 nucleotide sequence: TGTGCCAGCAGGAACAGGCTCACTGAAGCTTTCTTT. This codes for CASRNRLTEAFF. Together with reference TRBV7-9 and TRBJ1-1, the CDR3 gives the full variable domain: DTGVSQNPRHKITKRGQNVTFRCDPISEHNRLYWYRQTLGQGPEFLTYFQNEAQLEKSRLLSDRFSAERPKGSFSTLEIQRTEQGDSAMYLCASRNRLTEAFFGQGTRLTVV.

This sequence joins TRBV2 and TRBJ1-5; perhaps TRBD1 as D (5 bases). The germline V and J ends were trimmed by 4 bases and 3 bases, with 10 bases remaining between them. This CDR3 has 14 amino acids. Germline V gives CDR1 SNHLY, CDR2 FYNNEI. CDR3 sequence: CASSGVGANQPQHF. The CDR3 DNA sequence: TGTGCCAGCAGTGGGGTAGGGGCCAATCAGCCCCAGCATTTT.

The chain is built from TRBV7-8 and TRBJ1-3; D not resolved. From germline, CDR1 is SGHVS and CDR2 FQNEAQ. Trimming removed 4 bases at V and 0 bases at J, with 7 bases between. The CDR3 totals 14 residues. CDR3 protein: CASSSRLSGNTIYF. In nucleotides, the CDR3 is TGTGCCAGCAGCTCCCGACTCTCTGGAAACACCATATATTTT.

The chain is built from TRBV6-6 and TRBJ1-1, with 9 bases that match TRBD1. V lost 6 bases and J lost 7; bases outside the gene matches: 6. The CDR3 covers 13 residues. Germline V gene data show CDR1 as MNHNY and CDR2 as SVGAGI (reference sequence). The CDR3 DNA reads TGTGCCAGCAGCCTGGGACAGGGTGTTGAAGCTTTCTTT. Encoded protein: CASSLGQGVEAFF.

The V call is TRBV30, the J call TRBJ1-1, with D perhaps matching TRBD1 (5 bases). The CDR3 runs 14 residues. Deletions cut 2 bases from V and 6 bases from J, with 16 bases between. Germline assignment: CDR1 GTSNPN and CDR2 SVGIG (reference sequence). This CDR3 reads CAWSPIRGTAEAFF. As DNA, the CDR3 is TGTGCCTGGAGTCCCATAAGGGGCACAGCTGAAGCTTTCTTT.

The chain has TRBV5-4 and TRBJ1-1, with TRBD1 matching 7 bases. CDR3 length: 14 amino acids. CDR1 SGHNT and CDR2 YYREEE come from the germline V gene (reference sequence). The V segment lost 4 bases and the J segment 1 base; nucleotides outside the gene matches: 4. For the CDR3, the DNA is TGTGCCAGCAGCGACTGGGACAGGAACACTGAAGCTTTCTTT. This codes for CASSDWDRNTEAFF.

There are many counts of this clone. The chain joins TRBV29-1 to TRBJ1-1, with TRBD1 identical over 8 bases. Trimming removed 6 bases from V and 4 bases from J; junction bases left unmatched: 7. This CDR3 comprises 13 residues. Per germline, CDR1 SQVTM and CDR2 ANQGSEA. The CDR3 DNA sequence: TGCAGCGTCAACAGGGGGGGTGCCACTGAAGCTTTCTTT. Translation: CSVNRGGATEAFF.